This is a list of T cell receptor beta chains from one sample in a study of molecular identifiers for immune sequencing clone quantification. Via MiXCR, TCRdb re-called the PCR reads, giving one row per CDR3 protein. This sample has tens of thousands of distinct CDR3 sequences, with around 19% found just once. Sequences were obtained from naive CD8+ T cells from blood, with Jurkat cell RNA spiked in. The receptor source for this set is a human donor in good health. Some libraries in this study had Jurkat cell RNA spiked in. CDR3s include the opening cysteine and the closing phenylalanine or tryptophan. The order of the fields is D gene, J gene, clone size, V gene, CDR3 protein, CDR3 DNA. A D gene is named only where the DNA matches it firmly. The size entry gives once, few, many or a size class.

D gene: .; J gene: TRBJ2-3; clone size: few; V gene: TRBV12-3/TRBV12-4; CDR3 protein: CASSPGGDTQYF; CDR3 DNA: TGTGCCAGCAGCCCAGGTGGAGATACGCAGTATTTT
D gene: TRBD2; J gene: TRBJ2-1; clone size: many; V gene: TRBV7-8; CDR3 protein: CASSLVVGGRAGLSEQFF; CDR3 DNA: TGTGCCAGCAGCTTAGTAGTCGGCGGGAGGGCCGGTTTGAGTGAGCAGTTCTTC
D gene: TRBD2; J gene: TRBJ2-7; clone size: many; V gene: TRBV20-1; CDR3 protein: CSARDLAGVSYEQYF; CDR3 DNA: TGCAGTGCTAGAGATTTAGCGGGAGTCAGTTACGAGCAGTACTTC
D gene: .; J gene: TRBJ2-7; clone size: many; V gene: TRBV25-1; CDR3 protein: CASRGALTYEQYF; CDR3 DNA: TGTGCCAGCAGAGGGGCGCTAACCTACGAGCAGTACTTC
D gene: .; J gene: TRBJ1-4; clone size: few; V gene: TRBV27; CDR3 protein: CASSLLSAAATNEKLFF; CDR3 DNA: TGTGCCAGCAGTTTATTGTCGGCAGCTGCAACTAATGAAAAACTGTTTTTT
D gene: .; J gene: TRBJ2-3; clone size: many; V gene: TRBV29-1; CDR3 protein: CSALGSSVSGADTQYF; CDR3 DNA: TGCAGCGCCCTGGGGTCTAGCGTAAGTGGCGCAGATACGCAGTATTTT
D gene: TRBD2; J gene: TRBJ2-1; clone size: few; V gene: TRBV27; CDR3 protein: CASSSTGTSVYNEQFF; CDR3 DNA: TGTGCCAGCAGTTCAACCGGGACTAGCGTTTACAATGAGCAGTTCTTC
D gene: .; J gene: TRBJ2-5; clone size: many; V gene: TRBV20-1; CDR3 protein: CSASLAQPLGETQYF; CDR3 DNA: TGCAGTGCTAGTTTGGCGCAACCATTGGGGGAGACCCAGTACTTC
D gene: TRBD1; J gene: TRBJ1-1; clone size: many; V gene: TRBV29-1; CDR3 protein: CSALQGMDTEAFF; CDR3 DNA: TGCAGCGCTTTACAGGGGATGGACACTGAAGCTTTCTTT
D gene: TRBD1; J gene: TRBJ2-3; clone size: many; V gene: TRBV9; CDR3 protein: CASTVGQGAFTQYF; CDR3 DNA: TGTGCCAGCACCGTCGGGCAGGGGGCTTTTACGCAGTATTTT
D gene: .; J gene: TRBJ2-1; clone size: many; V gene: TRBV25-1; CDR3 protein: CASSRAYNEQFF; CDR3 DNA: TGTGCCAGCAGCCGAGCCTACAATGAGCAGTTCTTC
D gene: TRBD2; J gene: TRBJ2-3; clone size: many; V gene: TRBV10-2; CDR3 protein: CASSEGLAGESDTQYF; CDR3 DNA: TGCGCCAGCAGTGAGGGCCTAGCGGGAGAGTCAGATACGCAGTATTTT
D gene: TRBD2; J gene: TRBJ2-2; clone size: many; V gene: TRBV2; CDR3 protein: CASRGGLAGNTGELFF; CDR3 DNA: TGTGCCAGCAGGGGGGGGCTAGCGGGGAACACCGGGGAGCTGTTTTTT
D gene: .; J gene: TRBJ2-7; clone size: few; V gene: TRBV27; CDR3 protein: CASSLQTAAWDEQYF; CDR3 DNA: TGTGCCAGCAGTTTACAGACGGCGGCTTGGGACGAGCAGTACTTC